The source of this T cell receptor (beta chain) is a study of blood T cell repertoires in COVID-19. For the study at large: Samples came from the United States, Italy and Spain, spanning acute and convalescent COVID-19. T cells, B-cell-depleted T cells, or PBMCs supplied cDNA or gDNA.

Enrollment of patients from Seattle took place during active infection, with longitudinal follow-up. In the original workflow: For nucleated cells, counts were estimated from reference gene primer amplification. Assay: immunoSEQ multiplex PCR; the TCRdb copy retains only in-frame clones and omits some. V, J and clone size are those of that table, while D and trimming were read from the DNA. The sample gives around 50,000 clones, approximately 80% of which show up once; more than 9% is in the top ten. Sample: peripheral blood. The source is a man aged 80 or over with COVID-19, enrolled during active disease.

This CDR3 reads CASSLDRGMSSYNSPLHF. CDR3 nucleotides: TGTGCCAGCAGTCTCGACAGGGGGATGAGCTCCTATAATTCACCCCTCCACTTT. J is TRBJ1-6 and V is TRBV6-6; 9 bases align to TRBD1. The CDR3 has 18 residues. In germline, CDR1 is MNHNY, CDR2 SVGAGI (reference sequence). V was clipped by 5 bases and J by 0 bases; unmatched bases: 8.